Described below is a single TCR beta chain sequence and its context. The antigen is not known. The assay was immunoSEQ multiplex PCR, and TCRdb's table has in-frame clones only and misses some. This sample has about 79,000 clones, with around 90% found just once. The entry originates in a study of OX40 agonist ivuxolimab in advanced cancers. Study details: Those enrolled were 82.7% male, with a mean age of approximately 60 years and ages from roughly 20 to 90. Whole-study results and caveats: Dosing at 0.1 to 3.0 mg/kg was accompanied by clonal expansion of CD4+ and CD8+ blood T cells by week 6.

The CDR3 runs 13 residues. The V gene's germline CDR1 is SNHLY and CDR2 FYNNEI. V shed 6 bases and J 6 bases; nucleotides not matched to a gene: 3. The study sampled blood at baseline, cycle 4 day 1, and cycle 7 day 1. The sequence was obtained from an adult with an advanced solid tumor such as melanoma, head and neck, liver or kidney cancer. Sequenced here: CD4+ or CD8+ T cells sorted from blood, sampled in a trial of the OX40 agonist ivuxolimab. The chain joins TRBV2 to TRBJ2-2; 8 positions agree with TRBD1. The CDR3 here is CASRDRAAGELFF. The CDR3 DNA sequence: TGTGCCAGCAGGGACAGGGCGGCCGGGGAGCTGTTTTTT.